This paragraph covers one T cell receptor (beta chain) sequence. When the RNA was reverse transcribed, random hexamers were used with an input of roughly 0.45 to 1 ug. Amplification of TCR beta CDR3 by immunoSEQ multiplex PCR spanned 54 Vbeta and 13 Jbeta. TCRdb redid the calling of the immunoSEQ multiplex PCR reads with MiXCR, one entry per CDR3 protein. Of 150,000 to 200,000 distinct CDR3 sequences listed, roughly nine tenths are singletons. CD8+ and CD4+ T cells from blood underwent TCR beta sequencing. The CDR3 extends over 12 amino acids. Trimming took off 7 bases at V and 3 bases at J, with 10 bases between the two ends. Germline values: CDR1 DFQATT, CDR2 SNEGSKA (reference sequence). The entry originates in a study of CD8 T cells in Susac syndrome. As for the study in general: At blood draw, Susac syndrome patients were therapy-naive, on corticosteroids, or on intravenous immunoglobulin alone.

V is TRBV20-1 and J is TRBJ2-1; TRBD2 might be the D (5 bases). The receptor was derived from a human donor with Susac syndrome. Input material: CD4+ T cells from PBMCs. This CDR3 reads CSGGAVYNEQFF. DNA of the CDR3: TGCAGTGGGGGAGCGGTCTACAATGAGCAGTTCTTC.